The clone carrying this T cell receptor (beta chain) came up a few times. Its antigen remains unknown. The record originates from a study of CD8 T cells in ankylosing spondylitis. Researchers built TCR beta libraries using quantitative 5'-RACE with molecular barcodes. Each CDR3 protein is one row after TCRdb ran MiXCR on the 5' RACE reads. This sample has fewer than 400,000 distinct CDR3 sequences; roughly 14% occur once, and the top ten carry approximately 0.99%. The V gene's germline CDR1 is MNHNS and CDR2 SASEGT. Trimming shortened V by 7 bases and J by 6 bases, and 8 bases separated the two germline ends. The CDR3 sequence is 11 residues long. Study-level findings and limits: One TCR beta motif, made up of roughly eight highly homologous variants, appeared characteristic of ankylosing spondylitis blood.

The gene calls are TRBV6-1 and TRBJ2-3; D call uncertain. This clonotype originated in a male donor with ankylosing spondylitis or in good health (not recorded which). The material sequenced was blood, either unsorted or a sorted T cell fraction (not recorded which). The DNA for the CDR3 is TGTGCCAGCACGCGCGTTGATACGCAGTATTTT. This sequence encodes CASTRVDTQYF.